This entry lists 4 T cell receptor beta chains sequenced from one sample in a study of T cells in Graves' hyperthyroidism and ophthalmopathy. The investigators amplified TCR beta CDR3 regions from RNA transcripts. A first-round RT-PCR of the TCR CDR3 used the HTBI primer set. TCRdb independently ran MiXCR on the multiplex PCR reads; one entry per CDR3 protein. The table has about 640,000 distinct CDR3 sequences, around 20% seen once; the top ten hold approximately 30%. The sequenced sample consisted of blood. Receptor source: a man under 40 with Graves' ophthalmopathy.

The chain carries TRBV5-6 and TRBJ1-1; D possibly corresponds to TRBD1 (6 bases). Trimming shortened V by 0 bases and J by 0 bases, and 15 bases separated the two germline ends. The CDR3 loop spans 17 amino acids. Germline V gives CDR1 SGHDT, CDR2 YYEEEE. CDR3: CASSLGPRTDMNTEAFF. The CDR3 DNA is TGTGCCAGCAGCTTGGGGCCCAGGACAGATATGAACACTGAAGCTTTCTTT.

At least ten counts were recorded for this clonotype. The chain employs TRBV7-9 and TRBJ2-1; 11 bases align to TRBD2. J gave up 8 bases and V 3 bases, and 6 bases lay outside the gene matches. Germline V lookup: CDR1 SEHNR, CDR2 FQNEAQ (reference sequence). CDR3 size: 15 residues. CDR3 amino acids: CASSFIAGGPHEQFF. The DNA of the CDR3 is TGTGCCAGCAGCTTCATAGCGGGAGGGCCGCATGAGCAGTTCTTC.

Notes on this clonotype: The junction and the germline gene differ at one end; a read error may be behind it. The chain couples TRBV20-1 to TRBJ2-1; 8 bases are a match to TRBD2. CDR1 and CDR2 (germline): DFQATT, SNEGSKA (reference sequence). The CDR3 is 15 residues long. Here the CDR3 reads CSASRGGSSYNEQLF. CDR3 sequence (DNA): TGCAGTGCTAGCCGGGGGGGAAGCTCCTACAATGAGCAGCTCTTC.

This clonotype appeared many times. The V gene is TRBV28, the J gene TRBJ2-7; perhaps TRBD2 as D (5 bases). Germline CDR1 MDHEN, CDR2 SYDVKM. V dropped 4 bases and J dropped 3 bases, with 22 bases sitting between them. CDR3 size: 17 residues. CDR3 coding DNA: TGTGCCAGCAGTTCTGTTATCGGGATTGAACTCGTCTACGAGCAGTACTTC. Translating gives CASSSVIGIELVYEQYF.